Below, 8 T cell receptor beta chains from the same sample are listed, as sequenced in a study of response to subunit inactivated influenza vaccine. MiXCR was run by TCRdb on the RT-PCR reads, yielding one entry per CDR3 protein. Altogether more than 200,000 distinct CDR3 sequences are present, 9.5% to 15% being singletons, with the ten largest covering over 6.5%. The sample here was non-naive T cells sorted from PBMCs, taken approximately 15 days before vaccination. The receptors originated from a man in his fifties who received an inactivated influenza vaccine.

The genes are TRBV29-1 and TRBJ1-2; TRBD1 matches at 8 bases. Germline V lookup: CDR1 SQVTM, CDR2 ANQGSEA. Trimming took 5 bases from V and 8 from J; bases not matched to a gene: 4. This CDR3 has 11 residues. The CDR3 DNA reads TGCAGCGTTTCAGGGGGCGAGGGCTACACCTTC. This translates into CSVSGGEGYTF.

CDR3 nucleotides: TGTGCCAGCGCGGTAGCGCTAGACAATGAGCAGTTCTTC. Residues: CASAVALDNEQFF. V is TRBV4-2 and J is TRBJ2-1; perhaps TRBD2 as D (5 bases). V lost 8 bases, J lost 5 bases, and 13 bases lay in between. Germline V lookup: CDR1 LGHNA, CDR2 YNFKEQ. This CDR3 is 13 amino acids long.

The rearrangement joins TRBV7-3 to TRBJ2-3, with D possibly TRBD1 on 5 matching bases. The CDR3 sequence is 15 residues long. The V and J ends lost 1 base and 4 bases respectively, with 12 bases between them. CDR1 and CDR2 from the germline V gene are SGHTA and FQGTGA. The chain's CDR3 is CASSLNGLGADTQYF. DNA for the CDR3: TGTGCCAGCAGCTTAAACGGGCTAGGGGCAGATACGCAGTATTTT.

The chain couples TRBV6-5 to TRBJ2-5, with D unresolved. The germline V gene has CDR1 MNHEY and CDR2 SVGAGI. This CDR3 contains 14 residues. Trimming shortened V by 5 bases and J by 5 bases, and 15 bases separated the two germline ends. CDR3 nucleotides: TGTGCCAGCAGTCAAACCCCCATAGTGGAGACCCAGTACTTC. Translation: CASSQTPIVETQYF.

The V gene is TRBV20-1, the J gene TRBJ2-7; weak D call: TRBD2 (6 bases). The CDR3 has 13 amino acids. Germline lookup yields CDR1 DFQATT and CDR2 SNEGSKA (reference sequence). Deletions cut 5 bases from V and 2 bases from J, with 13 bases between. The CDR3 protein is CSAPPGRTYEQYF. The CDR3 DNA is TGCAGTGCTCCCCCAGGGAGGACCTACGAGCAGTACTTC.

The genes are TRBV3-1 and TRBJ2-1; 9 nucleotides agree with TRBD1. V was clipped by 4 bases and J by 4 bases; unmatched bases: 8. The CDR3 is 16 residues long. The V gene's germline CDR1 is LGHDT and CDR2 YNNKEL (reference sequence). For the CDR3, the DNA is TGTGCCAGCAGCCTCAGACAGGGGGGACTGTACAATGAGCAGTTCTTC. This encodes CASSLRQGGLYNEQFF.

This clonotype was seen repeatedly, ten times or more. In DNA form, the CDR3 reads TGTGCCAGCAGCCAATCTTTGCGGGGAGGAAATGAGCAGTTCTTC. It encodes CASSQSLRGGNEQFF. This chain uses TRBV4-2 with TRBJ2-1; a possible D gene is TRBD2 (6 bases). V lost 2 bases, J lost 7 bases, and 15 bases lay in between. Germline lookup yields CDR1 LGHNA and CDR2 YNFKEQ. The CDR3 consists of 15 residues.

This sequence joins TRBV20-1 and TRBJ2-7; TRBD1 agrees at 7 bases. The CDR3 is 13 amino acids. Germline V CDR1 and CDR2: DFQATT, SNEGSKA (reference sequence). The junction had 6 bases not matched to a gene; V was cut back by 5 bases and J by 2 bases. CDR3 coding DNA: TGCAGTGCTTGGGGACAGAGGACCTACGAGCAGTACTTC. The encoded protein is CSAWGQRTYEQYF.